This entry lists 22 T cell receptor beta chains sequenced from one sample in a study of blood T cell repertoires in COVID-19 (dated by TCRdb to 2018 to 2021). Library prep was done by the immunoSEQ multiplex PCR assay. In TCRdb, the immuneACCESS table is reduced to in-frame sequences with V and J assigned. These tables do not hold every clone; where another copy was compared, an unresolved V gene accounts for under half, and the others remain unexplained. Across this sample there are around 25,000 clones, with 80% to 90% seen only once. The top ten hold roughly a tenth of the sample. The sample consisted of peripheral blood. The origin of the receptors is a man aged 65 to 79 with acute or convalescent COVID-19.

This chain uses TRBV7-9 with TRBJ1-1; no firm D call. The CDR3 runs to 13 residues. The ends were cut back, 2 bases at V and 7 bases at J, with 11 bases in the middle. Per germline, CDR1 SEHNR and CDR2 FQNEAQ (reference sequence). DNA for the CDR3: TGTGCCAGCAGCTTACCAGGCCCAATTGAAGCTTTCTTT. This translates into CASSLPGPIEAFF. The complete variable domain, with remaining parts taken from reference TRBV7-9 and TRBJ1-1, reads DTGVSQNPRHKITKRGQNVTFRCDPISEHNRLYWYRQTLGQGPEFLTYFQNEAQLEKSRLLSDRFSAERPKGSFSTLEIQRTEQGDSAMYLCASSLPGPIEAFFGQGTRLTVV.

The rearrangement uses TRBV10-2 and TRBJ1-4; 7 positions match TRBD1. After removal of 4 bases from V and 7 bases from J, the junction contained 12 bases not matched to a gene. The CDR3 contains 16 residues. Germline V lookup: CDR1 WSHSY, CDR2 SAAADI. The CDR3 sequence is CASSGQPGGPGEKLFF. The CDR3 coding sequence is TGCGCCAGCAGTGGACAACCAGGGGGGCCCGGTGAAAAACTGTTTTTT.

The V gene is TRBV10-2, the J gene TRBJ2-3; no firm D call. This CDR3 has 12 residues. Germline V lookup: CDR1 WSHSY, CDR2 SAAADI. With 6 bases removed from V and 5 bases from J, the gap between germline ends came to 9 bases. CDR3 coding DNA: TGCGCCAGCAGGGGCCCACGAGATACGCAGTATTTT. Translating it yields CASRGPRDTQYF.

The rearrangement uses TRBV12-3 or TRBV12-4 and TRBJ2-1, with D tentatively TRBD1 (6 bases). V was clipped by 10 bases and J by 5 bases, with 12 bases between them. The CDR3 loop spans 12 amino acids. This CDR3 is CATSDSNNEQFF. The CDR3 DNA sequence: TGTGCCACCTCGGACAGCAACAATGAGCAGTTCTTC.

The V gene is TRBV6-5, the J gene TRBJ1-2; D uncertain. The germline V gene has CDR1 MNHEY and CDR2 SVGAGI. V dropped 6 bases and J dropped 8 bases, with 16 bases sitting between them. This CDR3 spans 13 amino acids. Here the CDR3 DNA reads TGTGCCAGCAGCCCCGGATTGTCGAGGGGCTACACCTTC. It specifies CASSPGLSRGYTF.

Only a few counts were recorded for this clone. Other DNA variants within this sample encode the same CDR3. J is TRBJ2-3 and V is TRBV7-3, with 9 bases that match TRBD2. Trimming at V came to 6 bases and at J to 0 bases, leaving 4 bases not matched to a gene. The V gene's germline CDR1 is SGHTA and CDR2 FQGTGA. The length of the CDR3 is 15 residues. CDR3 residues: CASSRAGGSTDTQYF. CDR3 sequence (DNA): TGTGCCAGCAGTCGGGCGGGAGGGAGCACAGATACGCAGTATTTT.

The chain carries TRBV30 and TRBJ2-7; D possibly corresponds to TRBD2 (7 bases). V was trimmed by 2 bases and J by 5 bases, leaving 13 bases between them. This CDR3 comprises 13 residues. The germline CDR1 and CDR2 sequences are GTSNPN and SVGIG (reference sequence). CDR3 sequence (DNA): TGTGCCTGGAGTAATTGGGGGGGCAACGAGCAGTACTTC. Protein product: CAWSNWGGNEQYF.

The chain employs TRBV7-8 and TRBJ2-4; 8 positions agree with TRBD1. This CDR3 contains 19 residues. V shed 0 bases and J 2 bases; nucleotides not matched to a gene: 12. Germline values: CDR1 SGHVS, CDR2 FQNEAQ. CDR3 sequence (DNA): TGTGCCAGCAGCTTAGCTAGGACAGGGTGGGATCCGACCAAAAACATTCAGTACTTC. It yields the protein CASSLARTGWDPTKNIQYF. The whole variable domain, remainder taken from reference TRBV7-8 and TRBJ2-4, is GAGVSQSPRYKVAKRGQDVALRCDPISGHVSLFWYQQALGQGPEFLTYFQNEAQLDKSGLPSDRFFAERPEGSVSTLKIQRTQQEDSAVYLCASSLARTGWDPTKNIQYFGAGTRLSVL.

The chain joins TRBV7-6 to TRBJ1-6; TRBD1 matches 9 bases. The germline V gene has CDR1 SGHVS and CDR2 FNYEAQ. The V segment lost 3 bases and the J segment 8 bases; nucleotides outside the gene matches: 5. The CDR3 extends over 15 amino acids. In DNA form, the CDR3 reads TGTGCCAGCAGCTTGGGACAGGGCTGGGATTCACCCCTCCACTTT. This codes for CASSLGQGWDSPLHF.

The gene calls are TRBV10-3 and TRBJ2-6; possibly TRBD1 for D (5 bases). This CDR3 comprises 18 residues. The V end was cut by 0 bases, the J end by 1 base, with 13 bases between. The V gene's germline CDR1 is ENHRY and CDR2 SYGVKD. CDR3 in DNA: TGTGCCATCAGTGAGTCCTCGGGTAGGGGATCTGGGGCCAACGTCCTGACTTTC. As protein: CAISESSGRGSGANVLTF.

The CDR3 coding sequence is TGCGCCAGCAGCAGATCTAGACAGACGGACGAGCAGTACTTC. Translating gives CASSRSRQTDEQYF. The genes are TRBV5-1 and TRBJ2-7, with a tentative D call TRBD1 (5 bases). Germline loops: CDR1 SGHRS, CDR2 YFSETQ. Between the trimmed V and J ends, which lost 4 bases and 5 bases, there was a span of 16 bases. CDR3 length: 14 residues.

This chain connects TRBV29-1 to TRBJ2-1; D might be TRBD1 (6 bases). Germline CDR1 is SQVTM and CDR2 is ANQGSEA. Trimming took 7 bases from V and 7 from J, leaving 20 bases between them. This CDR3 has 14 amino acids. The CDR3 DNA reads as TGCAGCGCCAACTCGGTTGGGGGCAGGAATGAGCAGTTCTTC. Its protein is CSANSVGGRNEQFF.

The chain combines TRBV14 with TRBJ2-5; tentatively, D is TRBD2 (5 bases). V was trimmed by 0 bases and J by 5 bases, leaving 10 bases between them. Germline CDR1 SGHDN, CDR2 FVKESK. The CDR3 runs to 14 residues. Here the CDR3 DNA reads TGTGCCAGCAGCCAAGATCGGGGAGCGGAGACCCAGTACTTC. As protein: CASSQDRGAETQYF.

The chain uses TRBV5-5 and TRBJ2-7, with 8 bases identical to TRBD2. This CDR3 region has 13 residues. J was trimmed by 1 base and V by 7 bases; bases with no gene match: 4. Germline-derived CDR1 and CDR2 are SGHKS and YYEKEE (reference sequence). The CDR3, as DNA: TGTGCCAGCGCGGCGGGGGGATCCTACGAGCAGTACTTC. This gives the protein CASAAGGSYEQYF.

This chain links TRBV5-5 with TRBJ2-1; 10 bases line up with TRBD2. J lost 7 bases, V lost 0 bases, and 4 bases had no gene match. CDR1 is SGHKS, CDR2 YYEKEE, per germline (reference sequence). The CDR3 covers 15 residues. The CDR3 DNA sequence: TGTGCCAGCAGCTTGGTCTCTAGCGGGAGAAATGAGCAGTTCTTC. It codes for CASSLVSSGRNEQFF.

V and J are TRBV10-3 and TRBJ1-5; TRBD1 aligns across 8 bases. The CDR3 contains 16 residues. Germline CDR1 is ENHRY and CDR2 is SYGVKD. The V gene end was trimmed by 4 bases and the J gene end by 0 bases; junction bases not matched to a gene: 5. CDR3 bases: TGTGCCATCAGTGCCCAGGGGGCGCATAGCAATCAGCCCCAGCATTTT. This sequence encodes CAISAQGAHSNQPQHF.

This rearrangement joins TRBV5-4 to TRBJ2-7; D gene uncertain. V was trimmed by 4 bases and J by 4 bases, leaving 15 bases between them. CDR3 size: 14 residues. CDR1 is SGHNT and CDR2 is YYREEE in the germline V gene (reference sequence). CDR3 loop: CASSTKKDKYEQYF. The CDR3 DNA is TGTGCCAGCAGCACTAAGAAGGATAAGTACGAGCAGTACTTC.

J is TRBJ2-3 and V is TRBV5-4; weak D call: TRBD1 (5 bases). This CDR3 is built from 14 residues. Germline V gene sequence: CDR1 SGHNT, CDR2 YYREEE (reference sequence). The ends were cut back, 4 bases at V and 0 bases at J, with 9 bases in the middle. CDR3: CASSMTASTDTQYF. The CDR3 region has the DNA TGTGCCAGCAGCATGACAGCTAGCACAGATACGCAGTATTTT.

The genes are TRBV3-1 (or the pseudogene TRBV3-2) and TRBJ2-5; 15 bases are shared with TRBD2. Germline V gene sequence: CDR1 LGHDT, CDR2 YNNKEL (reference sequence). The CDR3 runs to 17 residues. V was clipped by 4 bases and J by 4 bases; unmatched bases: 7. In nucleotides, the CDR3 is TGTGCCAGCAGCCGGCGGACTAGCGGGAGGGCCCGAGAGACCCAGTACTTC. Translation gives CASSRRTSGRARETQYF.

CDR3 nucleotides: TGTGCCAGCAGTTTATTGGGCACCTTCTATGGCTACACCTTC. Its protein product is CASSLLGTFYGYTF. The J gene is TRBJ1-2, the V gene TRBV27; no clear D gene. The CDR3 runs 14 residues. Trimming pared 1 base from V and 4 bases from J, leaving 10 bases between. Germline V gene lookup returns CDR1 MNHEY and CDR2 SMNVEV (reference sequence).

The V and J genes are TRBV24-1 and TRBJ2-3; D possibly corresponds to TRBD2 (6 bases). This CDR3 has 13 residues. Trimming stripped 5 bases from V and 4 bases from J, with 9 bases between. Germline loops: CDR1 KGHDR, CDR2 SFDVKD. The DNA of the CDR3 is TGTGCCACCAGTGCGCCGGGGGCAGATACGCAGTATTTT. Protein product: CATSAPGADTQYF.

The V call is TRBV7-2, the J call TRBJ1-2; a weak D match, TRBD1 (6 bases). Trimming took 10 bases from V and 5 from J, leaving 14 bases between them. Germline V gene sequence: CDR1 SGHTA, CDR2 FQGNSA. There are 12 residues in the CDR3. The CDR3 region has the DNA TGTGCCACCGGATATCAGGGGTATGGCTACACCTTC. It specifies CATGYQGYGYTF.